These 14 T cell receptor beta chains came from one sample sequenced in a study of CD8+ T cells in alopecia areata. RNA was isolated and reverse transcribed to cDNA, the sequencing template. Profiled with immunoSEQ multiplex PCR; TCRdb holds only in-frame clones, not every one. Altogether about 82,000 clones are present, 51% being singletons, with the ten largest covering 5.5% to 6%. Sequencing was done on a sample of NKG2D-high CD8+ T cells sorted from blood. Source of these receptors: a human donor with alopecia areata.

In its sample, this clone was seen a few times. The J gene is TRBJ2-2, the V gene TRBV29-1; D is perhaps TRBD2 (6 bases). In germline, CDR1 is SQVTM, CDR2 ANQGSEA. Between the trimmed V and J ends, which lost 7 bases and 4 bases, there was a span of 16 bases. The CDR3 runs to 14 residues. The CDR3 nucleotides read TGCAGCGCGTTCCGGGCAGCGGGCACCGGGGAGCTGTTTTTT. Translation gives CSAFRAAGTGELFF.

The chain carries TRBV29-1 and TRBJ2-6; no definite D call. Trimming stripped 6 bases from V and 3 bases from J, with 12 bases between. The germline V gene has CDR1 SQVTM and CDR2 ANQGSEA. The CDR3 is made up of 14 amino acids. CDR3 DNA sequence: TGCAGCGTCGACTCCCTAAATGGGGCCAACGTCCTGACTTTC. Amino acids: CSVDSLNGANVLTF.

Only a few counts were recorded for this clone. The V call is TRBV29-1, the J call TRBJ2-7; the D call may be TRBD1 or TRBD2 (5 bases each). Germline CDR1 and CDR2: SQVTM and ANQGSEA. V was clipped by 4 bases and J by 3 bases, with 10 bases between them. The CDR3 is 12 residues long. CDR3 region: CSVVGDLYEQYF. The CDR3 region has the DNA TGCAGCGTTGTGGGGGACCTCTACGAGCAGTACTTC.

A few counts support this clone. The chain links TRBV29-1 to TRBJ1-5; tentative D call: TRBD1 (5 bases). Germline CDR1 is SQVTM and CDR2 is ANQGSEA. The V and J ends lost 2 bases and 2 bases respectively, with 7 bases between them. This CDR3 spans 13 amino acids. In DNA, the CDR3 is TGCAGCGTTGAAAGGGGTGGCAATCAGCCCCAGCATTTT. This translates into CSVERGGNQPQHF.

The J gene is TRBJ2-1, the V gene TRBV5-6, with 7 positions matching TRBD2. Germline V gives CDR1 SGHDT, CDR2 YYEEEE. The V and J ends lost 3 bases and 7 bases, in that order; junction bases with no gene match: 1. This CDR3 is built from 12 residues. The DNA of the CDR3 is TGTGCCAGCAGCTCCGGGGGGAATGAGCAGTTCTTC. This gives the protein CASSSGGNEQFF.

The CDR3 protein is CASSSPSGSYNEQFF. The DNA of the CDR3 is TGTGCCAGCAGTTCCCCCTCGGGCTCCTACAATGAGCAGTTCTTC. The chain employs TRBV6-5 and TRBJ2-1; D remains unclear. CDR3 length equals 15 residues. Looked up from germline, CDR1 is MNHEY and CDR2 is SVGAGI. V dropped 4 bases and J dropped 0 bases, with 10 bases sitting between them.

This clone was seen a few times. The V gene is TRBV7-9, the J gene TRBJ2-7, with a possible D match to TRBD2 (5 bases). V lost 2 bases, J lost 5 bases, and 7 bases lay in between. Germline CDR1 SEHNR, CDR2 FQNEAQ (reference sequence). The CDR3 has 12 residues. CDR3 DNA sequence: TGTGCCAGCAGCTTATCCGGGAACGAGCAGTACTTC. Translated: CASSLSGNEQYF.

V is TRBV30 and J is TRBJ2-7; TRBD2 aligns across 11 bases. The CDR3 length is 12 residues. V trimming: 7 bases; J trimming: 3 bases; junction bases outside the gene matches: 2. Germline V gene sequence: CDR1 GTSNPN, CDR2 SVGIG (reference sequence). The CDR3 here is CASLAGGYEQYF. The CDR3 DNA is TGTGCCTCCCTAGCGGGGGGCTACGAGCAGTACTTC.

This clone has more than one count but fewer than ten. CDR3 DNA: TGTGCCAGCAGTTTCGTAGGGTCCACTGAAGCTTTCTTT. This sequence encodes CASSFVGSTEAFF. This chain uses TRBV28 with TRBJ1-1; no reliable D call. CDR1 is MDHEN and CDR2 is SYDVKM in the germline V gene. V lost 3 bases and J 4 bases, leaving 9 bases between the germline ends. CDR3 size: 13 residues. The variable domain in full, completed from reference TRBV28 and TRBJ1-1, reads DVKVTQSSRYLVKRTGEKVFLECVQDMDHENMFWYRQDPGLGLRLIYFSYDVKMKEKGDIPEGYSVSREKKERFSLILESASTNQTSMYLCASSFVGSTEAFFGQGTRLTVV.

J is TRBJ2-2 and V is TRBV30, with D tentatively TRBD1 or TRBD2 (5 bases each). Trimming took off 1 base at V and 5 bases at J, with 14 bases between the two ends. The CDR3 spans 15 residues. The germline CDR1 and CDR2 sequences are GTSNPN and SVGIG (reference sequence). The CDR3 DNA reads as TGTGCCTGGAGTGGATACATGGGGGTAACCGGGGAGCTGTTTTTT. Translating gives CAWSGYMGVTGELFF.

This chain links TRBV9 with TRBJ2-1; the D is unclear. Germline V CDR1 and CDR2: SGDLS, YYNGEE. This CDR3 comprises 13 residues. Between the trimmed V and J ends, which lost 0 bases and 8 bases, there was a span of 9 bases. The CDR3 coding sequence is TGTGCCAGCAGCGTAGCTGGGTACGATGAGCAGTTCTTC. This translates into CASSVAGYDEQFF.

This clone occurred a few times. DNA for the CDR3: TGTGCCAGCAGCCCGGGTGCGGGGTGGGAGGGCAATGAGCAGTTCTTC. Amino acid sequence: CASSPGAGWEGNEQFF. V gene TRBV7-6 combines with J gene TRBJ2-1; 7 bases line up with TRBD2. V was pared by 5 bases and J by 6 bases, with 13 bases of the junction left unmatched. Germline V lookup: CDR1 SGHVS, CDR2 FNYEAQ. This CDR3 has 16 amino acids.

This clone was found once. Here the CDR3 reads CSASGAGELFF. CDR3 sequence (DNA): TGCAGTGCTAGTGGGGCCGGGGAGCTGTTTTTT. V gene TRBV20-1 combines with J gene TRBJ2-2, with D hard to call. V was clipped by 3 bases and J by 6 bases, with 5 bases between them. This CDR3 has 11 amino acids. Per the germline V gene, CDR1 is DFQATT and CDR2 is SNEGSKA (reference sequence).

This clone has more than one count but fewer than ten. The gene calls are TRBV10-3 and TRBJ1-3; 7 bases fit TRBD1. The junction had 8 bases not matched to a gene; V was cut back by 7 bases and J by 2 bases. The CDR3 runs 15 residues. Germline V gene lookup returns CDR1 ENHRY and CDR2 SYGVKD. The CDR3 loop reads CAIKGQHSAGNTIYF. The DNA of the CDR3 is TGTGCCATCAAGGGACAGCATTCAGCTGGAAACACCATATATTTT.